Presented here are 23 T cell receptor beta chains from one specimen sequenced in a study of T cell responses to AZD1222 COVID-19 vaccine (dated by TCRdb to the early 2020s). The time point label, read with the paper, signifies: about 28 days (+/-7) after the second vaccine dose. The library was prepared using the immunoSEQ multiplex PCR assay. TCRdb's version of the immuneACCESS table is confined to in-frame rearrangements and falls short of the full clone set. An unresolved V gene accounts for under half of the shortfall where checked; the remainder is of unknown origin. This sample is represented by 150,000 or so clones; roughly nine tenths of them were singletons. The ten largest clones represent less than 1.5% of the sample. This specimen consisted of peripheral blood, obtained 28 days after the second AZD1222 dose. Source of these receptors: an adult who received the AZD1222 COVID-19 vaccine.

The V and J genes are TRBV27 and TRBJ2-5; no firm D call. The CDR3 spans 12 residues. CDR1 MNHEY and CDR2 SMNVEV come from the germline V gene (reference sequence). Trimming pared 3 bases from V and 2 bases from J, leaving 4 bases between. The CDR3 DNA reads TGTGCCAGCAGTTTCGGACAAGAGACCCAGTACTTC. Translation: CASSFGQETQYF.

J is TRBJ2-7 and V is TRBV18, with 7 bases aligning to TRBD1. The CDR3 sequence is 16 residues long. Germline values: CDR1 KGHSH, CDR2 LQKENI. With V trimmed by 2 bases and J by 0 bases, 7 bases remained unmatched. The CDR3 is CASSPSQGVISYEQYF. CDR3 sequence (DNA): TGTGCCAGCTCACCATCGCAGGGGGTGATCTCCTACGAGCAGTACTTC.

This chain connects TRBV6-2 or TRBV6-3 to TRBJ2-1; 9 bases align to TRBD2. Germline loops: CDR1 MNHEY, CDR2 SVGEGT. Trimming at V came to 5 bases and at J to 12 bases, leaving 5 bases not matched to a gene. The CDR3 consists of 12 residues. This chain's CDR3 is CASSTRLAAQFF. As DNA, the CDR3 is TGTGCCAGCAGTACCCGACTAGCGGCGCAGTTCTTC.

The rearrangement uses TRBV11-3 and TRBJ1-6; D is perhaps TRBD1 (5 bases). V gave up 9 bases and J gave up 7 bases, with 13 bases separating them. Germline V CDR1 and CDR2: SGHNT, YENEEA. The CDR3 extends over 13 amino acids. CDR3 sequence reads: CASSGEGNSPLHF. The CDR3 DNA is TGTGCCAGTAGTGGGGAGGGGAATTCACCCCTCCACTTT.

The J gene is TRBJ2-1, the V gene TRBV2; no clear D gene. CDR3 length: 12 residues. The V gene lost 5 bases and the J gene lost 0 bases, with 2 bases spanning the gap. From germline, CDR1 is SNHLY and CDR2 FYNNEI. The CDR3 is CASSPSYNEQFF. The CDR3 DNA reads TGTGCCAGCAGTCCCTCCTACAATGAGCAGTTCTTC.

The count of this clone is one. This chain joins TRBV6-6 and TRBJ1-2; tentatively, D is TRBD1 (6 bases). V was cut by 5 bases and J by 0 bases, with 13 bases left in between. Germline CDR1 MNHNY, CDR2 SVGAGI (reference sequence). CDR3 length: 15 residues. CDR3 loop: CASSVTGTPNYGYTF. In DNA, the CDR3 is TGTGCCAGCAGTGTCACAGGGACTCCTAACTATGGCTACACCTTC.

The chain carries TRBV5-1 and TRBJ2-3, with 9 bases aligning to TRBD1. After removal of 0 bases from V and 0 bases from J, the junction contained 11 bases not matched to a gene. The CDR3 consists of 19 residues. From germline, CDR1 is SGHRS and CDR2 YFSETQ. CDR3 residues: CASSLATGGGGLSTDTQYF. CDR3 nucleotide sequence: TGCGCCAGCAGCTTGGCAACAGGGGGCGGGGGCCTAAGCACAGATACGCAGTATTTT.

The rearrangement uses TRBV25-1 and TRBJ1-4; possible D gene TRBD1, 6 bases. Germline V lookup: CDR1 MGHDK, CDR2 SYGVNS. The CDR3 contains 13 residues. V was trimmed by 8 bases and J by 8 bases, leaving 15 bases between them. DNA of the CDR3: TGTGCCAGCCGGCGAGGGGGAGGAGAAAAACTGTTTTTT. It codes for CASRRGGGEKLFF. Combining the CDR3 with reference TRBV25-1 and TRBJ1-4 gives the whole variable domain EADIYQTPRYLVIGTGKKITLECSQTMGHDKMYWYQQDPGMELHLIHYSYGVNSTEKGDLSSESTVSRIRTEHFPLTLESARPSHTSQYLCASRRGGGEKLFFGSGTQLSVL.

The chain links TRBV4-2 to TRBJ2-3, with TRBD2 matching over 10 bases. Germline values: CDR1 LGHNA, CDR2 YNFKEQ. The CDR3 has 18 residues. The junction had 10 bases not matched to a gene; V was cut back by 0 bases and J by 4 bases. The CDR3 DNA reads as TGTGCCAGCAGCCAAGAGGTTTCCCTAGCGGGGGCATCAGATACGCAGTATTTT. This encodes CASSQEVSLAGASDTQYF.

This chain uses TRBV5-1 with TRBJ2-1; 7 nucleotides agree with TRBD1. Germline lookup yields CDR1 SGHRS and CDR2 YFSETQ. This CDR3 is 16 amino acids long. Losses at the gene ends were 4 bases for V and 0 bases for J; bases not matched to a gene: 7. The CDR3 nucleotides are TGCGCCAGCAGCCATATGACAGGGAACTCCTACAATGAGCAGTTCTTC. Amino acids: CASSHMTGNSYNEQFF. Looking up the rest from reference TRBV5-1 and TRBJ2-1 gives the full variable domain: KAGVTQTPRYLIKTRGQQVTLSCSPISGHRSVSWYQQTPGQGLQFLFEYFSETQRNKGNFPGRFSGRQFSNSRSEMNVSTLELGDSALYLCASSHMTGNSYNEQFFGPGTRLTVL.

The CDR3 region has the DNA TGTGCCAGCTGGGATGGAAATGAGCAGTTCTTC. Translation gives CASWDGNEQFF. The V call is TRBV6-5, the J call TRBJ2-1; D gene ambiguous. Germline loops: CDR1 MNHEY, CDR2 SVGAGI. The CDR3 covers 11 residues. V dropped 8 bases and J dropped 7 bases, with 9 bases sitting between them.

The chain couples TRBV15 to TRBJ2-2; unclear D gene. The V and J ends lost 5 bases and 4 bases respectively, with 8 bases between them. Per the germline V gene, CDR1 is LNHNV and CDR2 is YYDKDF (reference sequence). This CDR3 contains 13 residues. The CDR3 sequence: CATSRIGTGELFF. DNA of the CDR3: TGTGCCACCAGCCGCATCGGCACCGGGGAGCTGTTTTTT.

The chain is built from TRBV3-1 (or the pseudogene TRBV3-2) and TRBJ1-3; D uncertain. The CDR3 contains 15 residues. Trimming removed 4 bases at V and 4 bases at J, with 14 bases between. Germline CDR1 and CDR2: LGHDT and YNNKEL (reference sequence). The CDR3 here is CASSRDASLGNTIYF. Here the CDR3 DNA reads TGTGCCAGCAGCCGAGACGCGAGCCTCGGAAACACCATATATTTT.

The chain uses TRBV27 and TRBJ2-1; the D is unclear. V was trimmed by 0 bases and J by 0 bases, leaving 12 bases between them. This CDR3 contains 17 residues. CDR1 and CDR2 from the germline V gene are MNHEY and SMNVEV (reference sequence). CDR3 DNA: TGTGCCAGCAGTTTATCTCTTGCGAGAAGCTCCTACAATGAGCAGTTCTTC. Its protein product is CASSLSLARSSYNEQFF.

The CDR3 coding sequence is TGCGCCAGCAGCATTGCGGCCGCAGTGGATACGCAGTATTTT. It specifies CASSIAAAVDTQYF. V gene TRBV5-1 combines with J gene TRBJ2-3; D call uncertain. V shed 4 bases and J shed 6 bases, with 15 bases lying between them. The CDR3 loop spans 14 amino acids. CDR1 is SGHRS, CDR2 YFSETQ, per germline.

CDR3 nucleotides: TGTGCCAGCTCACCACCCTCCCATTCTGGAAACACCATATATTTT. The encoded protein is CASSPPSHSGNTIYF. The genes are TRBV18 and TRBJ1-3; D not resolved. Germline V gene lookup returns CDR1 KGHSH and CDR2 LQKENI. Trimming shortened V by 0 bases and J by 1 base, and 7 bases separated the two germline ends. This CDR3 comprises 15 residues.

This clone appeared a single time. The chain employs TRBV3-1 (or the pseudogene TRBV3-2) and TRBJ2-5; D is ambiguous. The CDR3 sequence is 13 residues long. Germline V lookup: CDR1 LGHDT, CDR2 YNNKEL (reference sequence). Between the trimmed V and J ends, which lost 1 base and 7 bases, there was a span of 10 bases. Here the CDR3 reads CASSQAVPPTQYF. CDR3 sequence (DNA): TGTGCCAGCAGCCAAGCGGTCCCCCCGACCCAGTACTTC.

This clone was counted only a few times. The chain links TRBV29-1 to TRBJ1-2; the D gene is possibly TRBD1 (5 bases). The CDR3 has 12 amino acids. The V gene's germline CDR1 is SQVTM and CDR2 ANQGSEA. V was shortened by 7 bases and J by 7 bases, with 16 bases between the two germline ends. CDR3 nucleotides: TGCAGCGCGCGGGACTCTGGACCTGGCTACACCTTC. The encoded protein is CSARDSGPGYTF.

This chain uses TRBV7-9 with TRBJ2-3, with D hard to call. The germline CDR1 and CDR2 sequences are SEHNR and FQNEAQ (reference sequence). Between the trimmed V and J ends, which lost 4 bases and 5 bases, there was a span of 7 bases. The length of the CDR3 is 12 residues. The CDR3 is CASSSDEDTQYF. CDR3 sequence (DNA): TGTGCCAGCAGCTCTGACGAAGATACGCAGTATTTT.

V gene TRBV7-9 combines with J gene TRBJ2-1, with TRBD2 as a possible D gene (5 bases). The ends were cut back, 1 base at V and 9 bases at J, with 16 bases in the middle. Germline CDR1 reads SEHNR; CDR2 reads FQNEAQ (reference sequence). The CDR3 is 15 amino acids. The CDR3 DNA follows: TGTGCCAGCAGCTTAGGTGGGAACGAAGGGAGTGAGCAGTTCTTC. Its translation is CASSLGGNEGSEQFF.

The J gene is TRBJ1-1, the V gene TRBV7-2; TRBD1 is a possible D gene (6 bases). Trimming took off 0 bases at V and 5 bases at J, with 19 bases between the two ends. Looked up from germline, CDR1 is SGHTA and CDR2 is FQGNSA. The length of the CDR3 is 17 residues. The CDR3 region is CASSLAGTARRGTEAFF. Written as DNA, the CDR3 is TGTGCCAGCAGCTTAGCAGGGACGGCACGTAGGGGGACTGAAGCTTTCTTT.

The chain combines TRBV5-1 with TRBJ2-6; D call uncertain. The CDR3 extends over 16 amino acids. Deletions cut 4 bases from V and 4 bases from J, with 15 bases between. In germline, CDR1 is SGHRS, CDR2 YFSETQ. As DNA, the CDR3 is TGCGCCAGCAGCCCACCCGACCAGCTAGGGGCCAACGTCCTGACTTTC. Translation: CASSPPDQLGANVLTF.

CDR3 coding DNA: TGTGCCAGCAGCTTAAATCTGGGCGGCACTGAAGCTTTCTTT. This codes for CASSLNLGGTEAFF. V gene TRBV7-3 combines with J gene TRBJ1-1; D call uncertain. CDR3 length equals 14 residues. The germline V and J ends were trimmed by 1 base and 4 bases, with 10 bases remaining between them. Germline V CDR1 and CDR2: SGHTA, FQGTGA.